This TCR beta chain was sequenced during a study of beta chain features in type 1 diabetes. Sorted cells reached over 95% purity in every population. CDR3 length: 14 amino acids. Losses at the gene ends were 1 base for V and 13 bases for J; bases not matched to a gene: 6. Germline-derived CDR1 and CDR2 are SEHNR and FQNEAQ (reference sequence). As to this clone: Its antigen remains unidentified.

Expressed TCRB transcripts got sequenced, as all isolated RNA was reverse transcribed. Using immunoSEQ multiplex PCR, the repertoire was profiled, and TCRdb retains in-frame clones only, with some absent. This repertoire shows around 140,000 clones, roughly 10% found once; its top ten account for 0.7% to 0.85%. Study-wide results and limits: Healthy donors had naive, central memory and Treg TCRB repertoires that appeared less similar than those seen among patients. Small HLA sub-analyses could not settle whether HLA shapes TCRB rearrangement. For Type 1 diabetes patients, all four CD4+ subsets carried TCRB CDR3s that were moderately but significantly shorter. At VDJ recombination sites, type 1 diabetes patients had fewer insertions and more deleted nucleotides.

The sequence was collected from a young man with type 1 diabetes. Sample: central memory CD4+ T cells from blood. The chain links TRBV7-9 to TRBJ1-6; 8 nucleotides agree with TRBD1. CDR3 amino acids: CASSLGSRGPPLHF. The CDR3 DNA reads as TGTGCCAGCAGCTTAGGGTCCAGGGGGCCGCCCCTCCACTTT.